Below are 29 T cell receptor beta chains sequenced from a single sample in a study of shared clonotypes between healthy human individuals. Libraries were prepared by immunoSEQ multiplex PCR; TCRdb keeps only in-frame clonotypes and omits some of them. The top ten hold around 0.4% of the sample, which has over 2 million clones, about nine tenths seen once. The material sequenced was naive CD4+ T cells from PBMCs. Stated subset: CD45RA+ positively selected. These receptors all stem from a man between 18 and 29 years old in good health. Some clones in this sample may be carry-over from other donors' samples.

This chain uses TRBV6-1 with TRBJ2-5, with D uncertain. CDR1 is MNHNS, CDR2 SASEGT, per germline. Between the trimmed V and J ends, which lost 8 bases and 2 bases, there was a span of 12 bases. The CDR3 loop spans 13 amino acids. In nucleotides, the CDR3 is TGTGCCAGCTCATCGACATTGCAAGAGACCCAGTACTTC. Translating gives CASSSTLQETQYF.

The rearrangement links TRBV6-6 to TRBJ1-1, with 12 bases lining up with TRBD1. Germline lookup yields CDR1 MNHNY and CDR2 SVGAGI (reference sequence). This CDR3 region has 15 residues. The ends lost 6 bases at V and 3 bases at J; junction bases unmatched: 5. Here the CDR3 reads CASSWGQGADTEAFF. The CDR3 DNA reads TGTGCCAGCAGCTGGGGACAGGGGGCCGACACTGAAGCTTTCTTT.

V gene TRBV7-8 combines with J gene TRBJ1-5, with 7 bases fitting TRBD1. Per germline, CDR1 SGHVS and CDR2 FQNEAQ. The CDR3 is made up of 17 amino acids. V was clipped by 2 bases and J by 4 bases; unmatched bases: 11. The DNA for the CDR3 is TGTGCCAGCAGCTTAAGAAAACCGGGACAGCCTAATCAGCCCCAGCATTTT. As protein: CASSLRKPGQPNQPQHF.

In this sample, this clone turned up once. This chain links TRBV5-1 with TRBJ2-7; TRBD2 matches 11 bases. V gave up 4 bases and J gave up 6 bases; unmatched junction bases: 12. Germline CDR1 reads SGHRS; CDR2 reads YFSETQ. The CDR3 runs 16 residues. The chain's CDR3 is CASSRGDGLAGGEQYF. The CDR3 coding sequence is TGCGCCAGCAGCCGTGGGGATGGGCTAGCGGGAGGCGAGCAGTACTTC.

The J gene is TRBJ2-5, the V gene TRBV9; D could derive from TRBD1 or TRBD2 (6 bases each). V lost 1 base and J lost 5, with 15 bases in between. The CDR3 is 15 amino acids. CDR1 SGDLS and CDR2 YYNGEE come from the germline V gene. The CDR3 protein is CASSVLSGASETQYF. The CDR3 nucleotides are TGTGCCAGCAGCGTACTTTCGGGGGCGAGTGAGACCCAGTACTTC.

Comments on this clone: The same CDR3 arises from other DNA sequences in this sample as well. The gene calls are TRBV7-9 and TRBJ1-5, with 8 bases fitting TRBD1. Germline values: CDR1 SEHNR, CDR2 FQNEAQ (reference sequence). This CDR3 region has 14 residues. The trim removed 6 bases at V and 2 bases at J, leaving 3 bases unmatched. CDR3 loop: CASSSTGGNQPQHF. The CDR3 DNA reads as TGTGCCAGCAGTTCGACAGGGGGCAATCAGCCCCAGCATTTT.

This clone appeared a single time. V and J are TRBV6-1 and TRBJ2-7; TRBD1 or TRBD2 may be the D gene (5 bases each). With 3 bases removed from V and 2 bases from J, the gap between germline ends came to 11 bases. Germline V gene sequence: CDR1 MNHNS, CDR2 SASEGT. The CDR3 consists of 14 residues. The CDR3 region has the DNA TGTGCCAGCAGTGACCCCGGGACGGCCTACGAGCAGTACTTC. Protein: CASSDPGTAYEQYF.

This sequence joins TRBV11-2 and TRBJ2-3, with D perhaps TRBD1 (6 bases). The CDR3 is 13 residues long. The ends were cut back, 2 bases at V and 6 bases at J, with 9 bases in the middle. CDR1 is SGHAT and CDR2 is FQNNGV in the germline V gene. CDR3 nucleotide sequence: TGTGCCAGCAGCTTACACAGGGTTGATACGCAGTATTTT. This gives the protein CASSLHRVDTQYF.

This chain connects TRBV7-2 to TRBJ2-1; TRBD2 aligns across 10 bases. Looked up from germline, CDR1 is SGHTA and CDR2 is FQGNSA. The CDR3 is 14 residues long. Germline trimming cut 7 bases from V and 6 bases from J; bases unmatched to any gene: 6. This chain's CDR3 is CASTKGLATNEQFF. The CDR3, as DNA: TGTGCCAGCACCAAGGGACTAGCGACCAATGAGCAGTTCTTC. The full variable domain, its missing parts supplied by reference TRBV7-2 and TRBJ2-1, is GAGVSQSPSNKVTEKGKDVELRCDPISGHTALYWYRQSLGQGLEFLIYFQGNSAPDKSGLPSDRFSAERTGGSVSTLTIQRTQQEDSAVYLCASTKGLATNEQFFGPGTRLTVL.

This clone was seen a few times. This chain joins TRBV28 and TRBJ1-4; TRBD1 agrees at 9 bases. Trimming at V came to 7 bases and at J to 7 bases, leaving 7 bases not matched to a gene. The CDR3 is made up of 14 amino acids. Per the germline V gene, CDR1 is MDHEN and CDR2 is SYDVKM. This CDR3 reads CASNSGTGPEKLFF. In nucleotides, the CDR3 is TGTGCCAGCAATAGCGGGACAGGGCCTGAAAAACTGTTTTTT. Looking up the rest from reference TRBV28 and TRBJ1-4 gives the full variable domain: DVKVTQSSRYLVKRTGEKVFLECVQDMDHENMFWYRQDPGLGLRLIYFSYDVKMKEKGDIPEGYSVSREKKERFSLILESASTNQTSMYLCASNSGTGPEKLFFGSGTQLSVL.

The V gene is TRBV28, the J gene TRBJ2-2, with TRBD1 matching 7 bases. The germline V gene encodes CDR1 MDHEN and CDR2 SYDVKM. The CDR3 has 15 amino acids. Losses at the gene ends were 3 bases for V and 1 base for J; bases not matched to a gene: 2. CDR3 sequence (DNA): TGTGCCAGCAGTTTTGGGACAGTGAACACCGGGGAGCTGTTTTTT. Translated, it gives CASSFGTVNTGELFF. The variable domain in full, completed from reference TRBV28 and TRBJ2-2, reads DVKVTQSSRYLVKRTGEKVFLECVQDMDHENMFWYRQDPGLGLRLIYFSYDVKMKEKGDIPEGYSVSREKKERFSLILESASTNQTSMYLCASSFGTVNTGELFFGEGSRLTVL.

This sequence joins TRBV30 and TRBJ2-3; the D gene is possibly TRBD2 (6 bases). Germline lookup yields CDR1 GTSNPN and CDR2 SVGIG (reference sequence). V was trimmed by 4 bases and J by 5 bases, leaving 13 bases between them. The CDR3 sequence is 13 residues long. The CDR3 DNA reads as TGTGCCTGGAACTCGGGAGTGCTAGATACGCAGTATTTT. Translation gives CAWNSGVLDTQYF.

J is TRBJ1-1 and V is TRBV11-2; D is undetermined. The V gene's germline CDR1 is SGHAT and CDR2 FQNNGV. Trimming took off 3 bases at V and 2 bases at J, with 19 bases between the two ends. The CDR3 is 17 amino acids. In DNA, the CDR3 is TGTGCCAGCAGCTTTAGGAACAGTAACACAATAAACACTGAAGCTTTCTTT. Protein: CASSFRNSNTINTEAFF.

Points on this clone: The sample carries other DNA sequences with the same CDR3. The chain recombines TRBV18 with TRBJ1-5; TRBD1 matches 11 bases. The CDR3 spans 16 residues. V dropped 3 bases and J dropped 1; count of bases not matched to a gene: 2. Germline-derived CDR1 and CDR2 are KGHSH and LQKENI. The CDR3 here is CASSPGQGGSNQPQHF. The CDR3 bases are TGTGCCAGCTCACCGGGACAGGGGGGGAGCAATCAGCCCCAGCATTTT.

The rearrangement joins TRBV18 to TRBJ1-1; the match to TRBD1 covers 7 bases. CDR3 length: 16 residues. Germline CDR1 is KGHSH and CDR2 is LQKENI. Germline trimming cut 3 bases from V and 4 bases from J; bases unmatched to any gene: 11. CDR3: CASSPISGGESTEAFF. In nucleotides, the CDR3 is TGTGCCAGCTCACCCATATCAGGGGGGGAGAGCACTGAAGCTTTCTTT.

The chain carries TRBV7-9 and TRBJ1-2, with D possibly matching TRBD1 (5 bases). The CDR3 is 14 amino acids. Germline V CDR1 and CDR2: SEHNR, FQNEAQ (reference sequence). V lost 4 bases and J lost 4, with 13 bases in between. As DNA, the CDR3 is TGTGCCAGCAGCTCGGACATGGGGCGCTATGGCTACACCTTC. Translation: CASSSDMGRYGYTF.

The chain uses TRBV9 and TRBJ2-5; D perhaps matches TRBD1 (5 bases). V was trimmed by 3 bases and J by 9 bases, leaving 18 bases between them. Germline V lookup: CDR1 SGDLS, CDR2 YYNGEE. CDR3 length: 14 amino acids. CDR3 loop: CASSARHDVGAQYF. CDR3 DNA sequence: TGTGCCAGCAGCGCCCGGCACGACGTAGGGGCCCAGTACTTC. The full variable domain, in which reference TRBV9 and TRBJ2-5 provide the parts outside the CDR3, is DSGVTQTPKHLITATGQRVTLRCSPRSGDLSVYWYQQSLDQGLQFLIQYYNGEERAKGNILERFSAQQFPDLHSELNLSSLELGDSALYFCASSARHDVGAQYFGPGTRLLVL.

This clone was picked up one time. This chain connects TRBV19 to TRBJ1-4, with D maybe TRBD1 (6 bases). The CDR3 spans 14 residues. V dropped 7 bases and J dropped 6 bases, with 15 bases sitting between them. Germline assignment: CDR1 LNHDA and CDR2 SQIVND (reference sequence). As DNA, the CDR3 is TGTGCCAGTATCCCCGACAGGTTGGATGAAAAACTGTTTTTT. Translation: CASIPDRLDEKLFF.

The genes are TRBV5-1 and TRBJ1-4; D gene uncertain. V was trimmed by 2 bases and J by 7 bases, leaving 18 bases between them. The germline gives CDR1 SGHRS, CDR2 YFSETQ. The CDR3 covers 16 residues. CDR3 coding DNA: TGCGCCAGCAGCTTCGGGTCGGCCTCTTCGGCTGAAAAACTGTTTTTT. It is translated as CASSFGSASSAEKLFF.

The rearrangement uses TRBV7-6 and TRBJ2-1; 9 bases agree with TRBD2. Germline V CDR1 and CDR2: SGHVS, FNYEAQ. The CDR3 is 16 residues long. Trimming took 1 base from V and 4 from J; bases not matched to a gene: 5. CDR3 nucleotides: TGTGCCAGCAGCTTAGTAGCGGGAGCTAGGTACAATGAGCAGTTCTTC. This sequence encodes CASSLVAGARYNEQFF.

This clone was found a few times. This chain connects TRBV28 to TRBJ1-2; D gene ambiguous. This CDR3 has 15 amino acids. With 5 bases removed from V and 4 bases from J, the gap between germline ends came to 17 bases. Looked up from germline, CDR1 is MDHEN and CDR2 is SYDVKM. CDR3 in amino acids: CASSKGPMAVYGYTF. Written as DNA, the CDR3 is TGTGCCAGCAGTAAAGGACCCATGGCTGTCTATGGCTACACCTTC.

On this clone itself: This specimen includes other DNA sequences encoding the same CDR3. The chain carries TRBV5-1 and TRBJ2-1, with 11 bases identical to TRBD2. The CDR3 is 17 residues long. V dropped 3 bases and J dropped 0; count of bases not matched to a gene: 5. Germline loops: CDR1 SGHRS, CDR2 YFSETQ. CDR3: CASSSGTSGSSYNEQFF. The CDR3 DNA follows: TGCGCCAGCAGCTCGGGCACTAGCGGGAGCTCCTACAATGAGCAGTTCTTC. Full variable domain (rest looked up from reference TRBV5-1 and TRBJ2-1): KAGVTQTPRYLIKTRGQQVTLSCSPISGHRSVSWYQQTPGQGLQFLFEYFSETQRNKGNFPGRFSGRQFSNSRSEMNVSTLELGDSALYLCASSSGTSGSSYNEQFFGPGTRLTVL.

The rearrangement joins TRBV5-1 to TRBJ1-2; 7 nucleotides line up with TRBD1. V lost 5 bases to trimming and J lost 6 bases; unmatched junction nucleotides: 10. Per the germline V gene, CDR1 is SGHRS and CDR2 is YFSETQ. There are 14 residues in the CDR3. CDR3 region: CASSSGTAKNGYTF. CDR3 DNA: TGCGCCAGCAGTTCCGGGACAGCCAAAAATGGCTACACCTTC.

The V and J genes are TRBV6-5 and TRBJ2-1; D gene ambiguous. Trimming took 2 bases from V and 0 from J, leaving 8 bases between them. CDR3 length: 15 residues. CDR1 and CDR2 (germline): MNHEY, SVGAGI. CDR3 coding DNA: TGTGCCAGCAGTTACACCGTGAGCTCCTACAATGAGCAGTTCTTC. Translation: CASSYTVSSYNEQFF.

Points on this clone: The same CDR3 arises from other DNA sequences in this sample as well. This chain connects TRBV28 to TRBJ1-5; D ambiguous. CDR3 length: 12 residues. Looked up from germline, CDR1 is MDHEN and CDR2 is SYDVKM. V lost 5 bases, J lost 7 bases, and 9 bases lay in between. The CDR3 DNA sequence: TGTGCCAGCAGTCCCCTTGGGCAGCCCCAGCATTTT. Residues: CASSPLGQPQHF.

The J gene is TRBJ2-3, the V gene TRBV19; 8 bases match TRBD1. The V gene end was trimmed by 2 bases and the J gene end by 5 bases; junction bases not matched to a gene: 6. This CDR3 contains 15 residues. Germline V CDR1 and CDR2: LNHDA, SQIVND (reference sequence). In DNA, the CDR3 is TGTGCCAGTAGTATAAGGACAGGGATGGTAGATACGCAGTATTTT. Translating it yields CASSIRTGMVDTQYF.

V gene TRBV9 combines with J gene TRBJ2-5, with TRBD2 matching over 8 bases. The V and J ends lost 0 bases and 1 base, in that order; junction bases with no gene match: 5. This CDR3 is 16 amino acids long. The V gene's germline CDR1 is SGDLS and CDR2 YYNGEE. CDR3 in DNA: TGTGCCAGCAGCGTAGGGGCTAGCGGGCTCCAAGAGACCCAGTACTTC. Protein sequence: CASSVGASGLQETQYF. Using reference TRBV9 and TRBJ2-5 for the parts outside the CDR3, the full variable domain is DSGVTQTPKHLITATGQRVTLRCSPRSGDLSVYWYQQSLDQGLQFLIQYYNGEERAKGNILERFSAQQFPDLHSELNLSSLELGDSALYFCASSVGASGLQETQYFGPGTRLLVL.

This clone occurred once. V gene TRBV27 combines with J gene TRBJ1-5; TRBD1 matches 7 bases. V shed 5 bases and J 1 base; nucleotides not matched to a gene: 8. The CDR3 covers 16 residues. Per the germline V gene, CDR1 is MNHEY and CDR2 is SMNVEV (reference sequence). The CDR3 reads CASSRYRGDSNQPQHF. Written as DNA, the CDR3 is TGTGCCAGCAGTCGCTACAGGGGAGACAGCAATCAGCCCCAGCATTTT.

This clone has just one count. V is TRBV18 and J is TRBJ2-3; 7 bases match TRBD2. V was clipped by 6 bases and J by 6 bases; unmatched bases: 12. The CDR3 has 15 amino acids. Germline CDR1 is KGHSH and CDR2 is LQKENI. The CDR3 nucleotides read TGTGCCAGCTCGCCCAGGGAGGGCGGAGGGGATACGCAGTATTTT. This gives the protein CASSPREGGGDTQYF.